Listed below are T cell receptor beta chains from one sample, sequenced in a study of radiotherapy plus CTLA-4 blockade in lung cancer. Data came from immunoSEQ multiplex PCR; TCRdb stores just in-frame clones and leaves some out. The sample lists tens of thousands of clones; under 80% were seen once. The source material was peripheral blood, sampled from a patient treated with radiotherapy plus ipilimumab. The receptors were gathered from a human donor with non-small cell lung cancer who had a partial response to radiotherapy plus ipilimumab. Some clones in this sample may be carry-over from other donors' samples. Each CDR3 is given with its conserved first and last residue. The D gene is left open where the match is weak. The listing skips clone size in some rows; elsewhere it reads once, few, many or a size class.

clone size	V gene	J gene	D gene	CDR3 length	CDR3 DNA	CDR3 protein
NA	TRBV7-9	TRBJ2-7	NA	14	TGTGCCAGCAGCCTATTGACAGGCCCCTACGAGCAGTACTTC	CASSLLTGPYEQYF
NA	TRBV15	TRBJ2-1	NA	14	TGTGCCACCAGCAGAGCCCTTACAGCAAATGAGCAGTTCTTC	CATSRALTANEQFF
NA	TRBV29-1	TRBJ1-5	NA	12	TGCAGCGTTGGGGGCGGAGATCAGCCCCAGCATTTT	CSVGGGDQPQHF
few	TRBV19	TRBJ2-5	NA	13	TGTGCCAGTAGTATACTCGTTTTCGAGACCCAGTACTTC	CASSILVFETQYF
NA	TRBV7-9	TRBJ1-2	TRBD1	15	TGTGCCAGCAGCTTACTGACGACCGGGACAGGTGGCTACACCTTC	CASSLLTTGTGGYTF
NA	TRBV19	TRBJ2-3	TRBD1	15	TGTGCCAGTAGTATCCCTCACAGGGGCGCAGATACGCAGTATTTT	CASSIPHRGADTQYF
once	TRBV27	TRBJ2-2	TRBD2	16	TGTGCCAGCAGTCCTTATGCGGGAGGGTACACCGGGGAGCTGTTTTTT	CASSPYAGGYTGELFF
NA	TRBV11-3	TRBJ2-3	NA	13	TGTGCCAGCGACGGGGGTGGCACAGATACGCAGTATTTT	CASDGGGTDTQYF
once	TRBV30	TRBJ2-7	TRBD1	13	TGTGCCTGGAAGAGACAGGGTTTGGGCGAGCAGTACTTC	CAWKRQGLGEQYF
NA	TRBV7-8	TRBJ2-5	NA	17	TGTGCCAGCAGCTTACATACGGGGGTTATACTAAAAGAGACCCAGTACTTC	CASSLHTGVILKETQYF
NA	TRBV7-2	TRBJ2-1	TRBD2	15	TGTGCCAGCAGCTTAGATGCGACTAGCTCTAGTGAGCAGTTCTTC	CASSLDATSSSEQFF
NA	TRBV4-2	TRBJ2-1	NA	16	TGTGCCAGCAGCCAAGGGAGGACAGAAACGTACAATGAGCAGTTCTTC	CASSQGRTETYNEQFF
NA	TRBV2	TRBJ2-6	TRBD2	15	TGTGCCAGCTGGCGGGGGGGGACTGGGGCCAACGTCCTGACTTTC	CASWRGGTGANVLTF
NA	TRBV27	TRBJ1-4	TRBD1	13	TGTGCCAGCAGTTTACAGGGGGCTGAAAAACTGTTTTTT	CASSLQGAEKLFF
NA	TRBV6-5	TRBJ1-6	NA	14	TGTGCCAGCAGCGAGAGCTCCTATAATTCACCCCTCCACTTT	CASSESSYNSPLHF
NA	TRBV2	TRBJ2-7	TRBD2	14	TGTGCCAGCAATATAGCGGGATTAGGCTACGAGCAGTACTTC	CASNIAGLGYEQYF
NA	TRBV7-9	TRBJ2-2	NA	14	TGTGCCAGCAGCTTAACCCTCACACCCTCGAAGCTGTTTTTT	CASSLTLTPSKLFF
NA	TRBV28	TRBJ2-3	NA	15	TGTGCCAGCAGTTTCTCTTTGGGGCTCACAGATACGCAGTATTTT	CASSFSLGLTDTQYF
NA	TRBV7-2	TRBJ2-7	TRBD1	16	TGTGCCAGCAGCTTAGGCCAGGGGACAGAACGCTACGAGCAGTACTTC	CASSLGQGTERYEQYF